The rows below give T cell receptor beta chains drawn from one sample of a study of blood T cell repertoires in COVID-19. Method: immunoSEQ multiplex PCR; TCRdb's copy keeps in-frame clones and lacks some. Among roughly 170,000 clones listed, approximately 87% were seen once. Sequencing was done on a sample of peripheral blood. Source of these receptors: a man between 65 and 85 years old with active or convalescent COVID-19. Each CDR3 is given with its conserved first and last residue. Fields, in order: J gene, D gene, V gene, clone size, CDR3 protein, CDR3 DNA. The D gene is left open where the match is weak. A row's size may be missing; if present it is once, few, many or a size class.

J: TRBJ1-2
D: .
V: TRBV2
size: .
CDR3: CASSGSSERVATF
DNA: TGTGCCAGCAGTGGTAGTTCGGAGAGGGTCGCCACCTTC

J: TRBJ1-1
D: TRBD1
V: TRBV5-1
size: .
CDR3: CASSLRPDREFMNTEAFF
DNA: TGCGCCAGCAGCTTGCGCCCGGACAGGGAGTTCATGAACACTGAAGCTTTCTTT

J: TRBJ2-3
D: TRBD2
V: TRBV6-2/TRBV6-3
size: .
CDR3: CASSLAGGLYTDTQYF
DNA: TGTGCCAGCAGCCTAGCGGGGGGGCTTTACACAGATACGCAGTATTTT

J: TRBJ1-1
D: .
V: TRBV18
size: .
CDR3: CASSRGDEAFF
DNA: TGTGCCAGCTCCCGGGGTGATGAAGCTTTCTTT

J: TRBJ1-5
D: .
V: TRBV19
size: .
CDR3: CASSIVRIRNQPQHF
DNA: TGTGCCAGTAGTATTGTCAGAATTCGCAATCAGCCCCAGCATTTT

J: TRBJ2-7
D: .
V: TRBV5-1
size: .
CDR3: CASSLDGGTHEQYF
DNA: TGCGCCAGCAGCTTGGATGGGGGGACCCACGAGCAGTACTTC

J: TRBJ2-3
D: TRBD1
V: TRBV5-4
size: .
CDR3: CASSPRGFGADTQYF
DNA: TGTGCCAGCAGCCCCAGGGGGTTTGGGGCAGATACGCAGTATTTT

J: TRBJ2-3
D: TRBD1
V: TRBV9
size: .
CDR3: CASSLRGRTAITDTQYF
DNA: TGTGCCAGCAGCCTCAGGGGGAGAACGGCGATCACAGATACGCAGTATTTT

J: TRBJ1-4
D: .
V: TRBV2
size: .
CDR3: CASSYQGWATNEKLFF
DNA: TGTGCCAGCAGTTACCAGGGGTGGGCAACTAATGAAAAACTGTTTTTT

J: TRBJ1-2
D: .
V: TRBV10-3
size: .
CDR3: CAISESEGMVGYTF
DNA: TGTGCCATCAGTGAGTCGGAGGGTATGGTTGGCTACACCTTC

J: TRBJ2-5
D: .
V: TRBV6-2/TRBV6-3
size: .
CDR3: CASSYSPGIKTQYF
DNA: TGTGCCAGCAGTTACTCGCCAGGGATTAAGACCCAGTACTTC

J: TRBJ2-7
D: TRBD2
V: TRBV7-2
size: once
CDR3: CASSLVAGVSEQYF
DNA: TGTGCCAGCAGCTTAGTGGCGGGAGTTTCCGAGCAGTACTTC

J: TRBJ1-2
D: .
V: TRBV28
size: .
CDR3: CASRTANSYGYTF
DNA: TGTGCCAGCCGGACAGCAAATTCCTATGGCTACACCTTC

J: TRBJ1-4
D: TRBD1
V: TRBV7-9
size: .
CDR3: CASSSGQVGEKLFF
DNA: TGTGCCAGCAGCTCGGGACAGGTTGGAGAAAAACTGTTTTTT

J: TRBJ1-5
D: .
V: TRBV7-3
size: .
CDR3: CASSLGVSQPQHF
DNA: TGTGCCAGCAGCTTAGGTGTGAGTCAGCCCCAGCATTTT

J: TRBJ1-5
D: .
V: TRBV19
size: .
CDR3: CASSIPGTDQPQHF
DNA: TGTGCCAGTAGTATTCCAGGAACGGATCAGCCCCAGCATTTT

J: TRBJ2-7
D: .
V: TRBV28
size: .
CDR3: CASRGAAGIYEQYF
DNA: TGTGCCAGCAGGGGGGCCGCAGGGATCTACGAGCAGTACTTC

J: TRBJ2-5
D: TRBD1
V: TRBV6-5
size: .
CDR3: CASRGTGETQYF
DNA: TGTGCCAGCAGGGGGACAGGGGAGACCCAGTACTTC

J: TRBJ2-1
D: .
V: TRBV7-3
size: .
CDR3: CASSLMSGSSYNEQFF
DNA: TGTGCCAGCAGCTTAATGTCTGGGAGCTCCTACAATGAGCAGTTCTTC

J: TRBJ2-2
D: .
V: TRBV18
size: .
CDR3: CASSPLQGNTGELFF
DNA: TGTGCCAGCTCACCTTTGCAGGGGAACACCGGGGAGCTGTTTTTT

J: TRBJ2-3
D: TRBD2
V: TRBV11-3
size: few
CDR3: CASSSGLAGGNPYTDTQYF
DNA: TGTGCCAGCAGCTCCGGACTAGCGGGGGGCAATCCTTACACAGATACGCAGTATTTT

J: TRBJ2-1
D: .
V: TRBV29-1
size: few
CDR3: CSVAIGGKGSYNEQFF
DNA: TGCAGCGTTGCGATCGGCGGGAAGGGGTCCTACAATGAGCAGTTCTTC

J: TRBJ2-7
D: TRBD1
V: TRBV5-1
size: .
CDR3: CASSLAGQGVSYEQYF
DNA: TGCGCCAGCAGCTTGGCCGGACAGGGTGTCTCCTACGAGCAGTACTTC

J: TRBJ1-4
D: .
V: TRBV18
size: .
CDR3: CASSPRGGGGEKLFF
DNA: TGTGCCAGCTCACCCCGGGGCGGGGGCGGTGAAAAACTGTTTTTT

J: TRBJ1-4
D: .
V: TRBV18
size: .
CDR3: CASSPTANEKLFF
DNA: TGTGCCAGCTCACCGACAGCAAATGAAAAACTGTTTTTT

J: TRBJ1-4
D: .
V: TRBV6-5
size: .
CDR3: CASSYSMQSTNEKLFF
DNA: TGTGCCAGCAGTTACTCGATGCAGTCAACTAATGAAAAACTGTTTTTT

J: TRBJ1-5
D: .
V: TRBV4-3
size: .
CDR3: CASSQDQYQPQHF
DNA: TGCGCCAGCAGCCAAGATCAGTATCAGCCCCAGCATTTT

J: TRBJ1-5
D: .
V: TRBV11-2
size: once
CDR3: CASSWGTQYSNQPQHF
DNA: TGTGCCAGCAGCTGGGGGACACAGTATAGCAATCAGCCCCAGCATTTT

J: TRBJ2-3
D: .
V: TRBV18
size: .
CDR3: CASSPTGQWGPGTDTQYF
DNA: TGTGCCAGCTCACCAACCGGCCAGTGGGGGCCGGGCACAGATACGCAGTATTTT

J: TRBJ1-3
D: .
V: TRBV7-9
size: .
CDR3: CASSLNAPGSGNTIYF
DNA: TGTGCCAGCAGCTTAAATGCCCCAGGCTCTGGAAACACCATATATTTT

J: TRBJ2-2
D: TRBD1
V: TRBV9
size: .
CDR3: CASSSPGQGNTGELFF
DNA: TGTGCCAGCAGCTCTCCGGGACAGGGGAACACCGGGGAGCTGTTTTTT

J: TRBJ2-1
D: TRBD1
V: TRBV13
size: few
CDR3: CASSTRTGTWYEQFF
DNA: TGTGCCAGCAGCACCCGGACAGGGACGTGGTATGAGCAGTTCTTC